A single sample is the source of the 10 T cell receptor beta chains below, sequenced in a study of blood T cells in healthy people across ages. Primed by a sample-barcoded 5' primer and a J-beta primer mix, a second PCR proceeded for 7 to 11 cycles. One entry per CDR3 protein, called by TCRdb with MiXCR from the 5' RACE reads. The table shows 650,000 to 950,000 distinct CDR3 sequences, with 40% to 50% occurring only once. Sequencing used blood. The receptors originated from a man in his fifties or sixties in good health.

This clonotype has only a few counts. The CDR3: CASSPRGLYNEQYF. The DNA for the CDR3 is TGTGCCAGCAGCCCAAGGGGACTGTACAATGAGCAGTACTTC. The chain employs TRBV11-3 and TRBJ2-5; maybe TRBD2 (6 bases). The CDR3 has 14 amino acids. The germline gives CDR1 SGHNT, CDR2 YENEEA. The germline V and J ends were trimmed by 5 bases and 11 bases, with 21 bases remaining between them.

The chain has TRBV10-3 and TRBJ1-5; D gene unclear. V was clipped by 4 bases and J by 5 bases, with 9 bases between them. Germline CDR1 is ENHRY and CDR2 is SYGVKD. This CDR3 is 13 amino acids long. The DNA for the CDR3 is TGTGCCATCAGTGGAAGTGGTGATCAGCCCCAGCATTTT. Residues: CAISGSGDQPQHF.

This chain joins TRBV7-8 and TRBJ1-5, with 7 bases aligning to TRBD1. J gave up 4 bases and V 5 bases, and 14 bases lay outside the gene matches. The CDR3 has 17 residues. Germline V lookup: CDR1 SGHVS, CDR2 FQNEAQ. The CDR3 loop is CASSHTGQTGGNQPQHF. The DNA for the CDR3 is TGTGCCAGCAGCCATACGGGACAGACGGGGGGTAATCAGCCCCAGCATTTT.

The CDR3 DNA is TGTGCCAGCAGCCCAGTTAGCGGGGAGGGCGACCAGTACTTC. It is translated as CASSPVSGEGDQYF. The chain links TRBV9 to TRBJ2-7; TRBD2 matches at 8 bases. Trimming took 4 bases from V and 10 from J; bases not matched to a gene: 13. The CDR3 contains 14 residues. CDR1 and CDR2 from the germline V gene are SGDLS and YYNGEE.

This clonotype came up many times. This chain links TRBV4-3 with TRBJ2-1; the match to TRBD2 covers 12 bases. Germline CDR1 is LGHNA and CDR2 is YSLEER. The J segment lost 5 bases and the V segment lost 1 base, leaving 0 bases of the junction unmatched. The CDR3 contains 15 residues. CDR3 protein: CASSQGTSGDNEQFF. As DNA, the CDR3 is TGCGCCAGCAGCCAAGGGACTAGCGGGGACAATGAGCAGTTCTTC.

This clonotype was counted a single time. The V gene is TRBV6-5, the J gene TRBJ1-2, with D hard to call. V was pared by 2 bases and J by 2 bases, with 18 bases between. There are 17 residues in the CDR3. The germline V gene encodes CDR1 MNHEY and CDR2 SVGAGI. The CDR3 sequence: CASSYKWTVQYNYGYTF. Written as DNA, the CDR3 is TGTGCCAGCAGTTACAAGTGGACTGTTCAGTACAACTATGGCTACACCTTC.

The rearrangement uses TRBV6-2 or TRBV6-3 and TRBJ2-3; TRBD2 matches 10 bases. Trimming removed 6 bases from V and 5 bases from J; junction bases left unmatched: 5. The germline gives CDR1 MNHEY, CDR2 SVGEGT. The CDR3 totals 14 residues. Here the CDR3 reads CASRSGGAIDTQYF. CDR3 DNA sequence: TGTGCCAGCAGGAGCGGGGGGGCGATAGATACGCAGTATTTT.

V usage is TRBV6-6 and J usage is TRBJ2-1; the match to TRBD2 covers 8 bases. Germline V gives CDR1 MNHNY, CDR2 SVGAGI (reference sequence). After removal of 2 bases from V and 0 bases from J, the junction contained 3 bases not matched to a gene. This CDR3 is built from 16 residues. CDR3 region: CASSYGGGSSYNEQFF. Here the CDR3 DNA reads TGTGCCAGCAGTTACGGCGGGGGGAGCTCCTACAATGAGCAGTTCTTC.

CDR3 sequence reads: CASSRTGGLDEAFF. CDR3 in DNA: TGTGCCAGTAGTCGAACAGGGGGCTTAGATGAAGCTTTCTTT. The rearrangement links TRBV7-2 to TRBJ1-1; TRBD1 agrees at 9 bases. The CDR3 is 14 residues long. Germline V lookup: CDR1 SGHTA, CDR2 FQGNSA. Germline trimming cut 9 bases from V and 7 bases from J; bases unmatched to any gene: 12.

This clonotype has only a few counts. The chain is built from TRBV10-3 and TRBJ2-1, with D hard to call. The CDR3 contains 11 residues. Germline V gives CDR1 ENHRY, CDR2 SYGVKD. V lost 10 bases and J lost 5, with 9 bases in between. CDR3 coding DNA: TGTGCCACTTCGGCAGACAATGAGCAGTTCTTC. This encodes CATSADNEQFF.